This T cell receptor (beta chain) derives from a study of chemoradiotherapy in HPV16-positive cancers (dated 2022 in TCRdb). Some background on the complete study: Candidate HPV-specific T-cell clones and common TCR motifs were defined by functional T-cell assays performed on cells from a couple of HPV16-positive patients. TCR repertoires from some 89 patients with HPV-related cancers were then used to track the candidate HPV-specific TCRs and motifs. The study set out to ask whether T-cell immunity against the HPV oncoproteins E6 and E7 changes over the course of chemoradiotherapy and whether that immunity affects survival.

For CDR1 and CDR2, the germline V gene lists MNHEY and SVGAGI. V is reduced by 0 bases and J by 3 bases, leaving a spacing of 12 bases between them. Spanning cysteine to phenylalanine, the CDR3 consists of 15 amino acids. Only the CDR3 DNA stays, 45 bases, in frame from base 1. As concerns this clone: Its antigen is still unknown. The input lacks base qualities; no much larger clone sits a single base away.

Repertoires were sampled repeatedly over the course of chemoradiotherapy, so clonal expansion could be followed in the tumor microenvironment. What the research found in general, with its limitations: Expansion of candidate HPV-specific clones and E7-related TCR motifs was observed in the tumor microenvironment during treatment, whereas no such expansion was observed for non-HPV-specific T cells. Only two HPV16-positive patients were used to derive the functional definition of HPV-specific T cells, and the survival association was reported for HPV16-positive patients. In HPV16-positive patients, expansion of HPV-responsive T cells during chemoradiotherapy was found to be associated with improved recurrence-free survival.

The receptor library was made with the immunoSEQ multiplex PCR assay. TCRdb retrieved this table from immuneACCESS and kept in-frame rearrangements only. Not all clones are present; in checked studies, unresolved V genes account for under half, and no reason is known for the remainder. Recorded for this sample are around 24,000 clones; roughly 87% of them occurred a single time. The ten largest clones add up to about 4.5% of the sample. The sample here was blood, taken from a patient who underwent chemoradiotherapy. The sequence links TRBV6-5 to TRBJ2-7, and possibly TRBD2, on 5 matching bases. This clonotype was obtained from a human donor with HPV-associated anogenital cancer. The nucleotides are TGTGCCAGCAGTTACTCAGCCGGGATAATCTACGAGCAGTACTTC. This yields the protein CASSYSAGIIYEQYF.